This is a list of T cell receptor beta chains from one sample in a study of Ad26.COV2.S vaccination and SARS-CoV-2 variants. Only in-frame clones appear in the TCRdb table, and some are missing; sequencing was by immunoSEQ multiplex PCR. The sample has 300,000 to 400,000 clones, approximately 86% seen once; the top ten hold roughly 10%. This specimen consisted of peripheral blood, obtained in a trial of Ad26.COV2.S vaccine versus placebo. The receptors stem from a person aged 18-60 years who received the Ad26.COV2.S COVID-19 vaccine or a placebo. Both conserved end residues are part of each CDR3. The order of the fields is V gene, J gene, CDR3 length, D gene, clone size, CDR3 DNA, CDR3 protein. The D gene is left open where the match is weak. Not every row has a clone size; where given, it reads once, few, many or a size class.

TRBV28	TRBJ2-7	15	.	.	TGTGCCAGCAGTTTGGCGGGCGAGAGCTCCTACGAGCAGTACTTC	CASSLAGESSYEQYF
TRBV6-2/TRBV6-3	TRBJ2-6	17	TRBD2	.	TGTGCCAGCAGTACTACTAGCGGGGGTTCCGGGGCCAACGTCCTGACTTTC	CASSTTSGGSGANVLTF
TRBV7-2	TRBJ1-4	15	.	.	TGTGCCAGCAGCTTAGAGGGGACCTCAAATGAAAAACTGTTTTTT	CASSLEGTSNEKLFF
TRBV13	TRBJ2-3	16	.	.	TGTGCCAGCAGCCCCGGCGGCCGACGGAGCACAGATACGCAGTATTTT	CASSPGGRRSTDTQYF
TRBV28	TRBJ2-2	13	.	.	TGTGCCAGCAGTGGGACGGACACCGGGGAGCTGTTTTTT	CASSGTDTGELFF
TRBV4-2	TRBJ1-4	17	.	.	TGTGCCAGCAGCCAAGTCCTCGATGGGGGGCTAAGAGAAAAACTGTTTTTT	CASSQVLDGGLREKLFF
TRBV4-3	TRBJ2-1	15	TRBD2	.	TGCGCCAGCAGCCAAGCTAGCGGGGGTTACAATGAGCAGTTCTTC	CASSQASGGYNEQFF
TRBV6-1	TRBJ2-7	15	.	.	TGTGCCAGCAGTGAAGGGGGGGGCAGCGTCTACGAGCAGTACTTC	CASSEGGGSVYEQYF
TRBV4-1	TRBJ2-1	15	.	.	TGCGCCAGCAGCCAGAACCCCTCCGCGGCTGGTGAGCAGTTCTTC	CASSQNPSAAGEQFF
TRBV19	TRBJ1-5	14	.	.	TGTGCCAGTAGTTACCGGGACGGCAATCAGCCCCAGCATTTT	CASSYRDGNQPQHF
TRBV5-4	TRBJ2-7	17	TRBD2	once	TGTGCCAGCAGCTCGTCTAGCGGGGGGGGTAGTTTCTACGAGCAGTACTTC	CASSSSSGGGSFYEQYF
TRBV7-8	TRBJ2-7	15	.	.	TGTGCCAGCAGCTTAGTCGGGGGACATGCCTACGAGCAGTACTTC	CASSLVGGHAYEQYF
TRBV4-1	TRBJ2-7	15	.	.	TGCGCCAGCAGCCAAGGCCCAGGTGATCCCTACGAGCAGTACTTC	CASSQGPGDPYEQYF
TRBV9	TRBJ2-5	13	.	once	TGTGCCAGCAGCGTAGCTACCTTGGGGACCCAGTACTTC	CASSVATLGTQYF
TRBV7-7	TRBJ2-2	16	.	.	TGTGCTAGCAGCTCGCGGTCGGCGAGGAACACCGGGGAGCTGTTTTTT	CASSSRSARNTGELFF
TRBV4-3	TRBJ2-5	15	.	.	TGCGCCAGCAGCCAAGAGACGGGGAGAGCAGAGACCCAGTACTTC	CASSQETGRAETQYF
TRBV5-1	TRBJ2-3	14	.	.	TGCGCCAGCAGTCTAGGACAAGCTATAGATACGCAGTATTTT	CASSLGQAIDTQYF
TRBV4-1	TRBJ2-1	14	.	.	TGCGCCAGCAGCCAACCCGGGAGAGGCAATGAGCAGTTCTTC	CASSQPGRGNEQFF
TRBV7-2	TRBJ1-3	16	.	.	TGTGCCAGCAGCCCCCAAAGCCGAGGCTCTGGAAACACCATATATTTT	CASSPQSRGSGNTIYF
TRBV10-3	TRBJ2-7	12	TRBD1	.	TGTGCCACCGGGACAGGGACCTACGAGCAGTACTTC	CATGTGTYEQYF
TRBV19	TRBJ1-5	12	.	.	TGTGCCAGTAGTTTAACAAGCCAGCCCCAGCATTTT	CASSLTSQPQHF
TRBV28	TRBJ2-7	14	.	.	TGTGCCACCTACCCCACAGGGACCAATGATGAGCAGTACTTC	CATYPTGTNDEQYF
TRBV4-3	TRBJ1-5	14	.	.	TGCGCCAGCAGCCCTCGATTATCCAATCAGCCCCAGCATTTT	CASSPRLSNQPQHF
TRBV12-3/TRBV12-4	TRBJ2-7	10	.	.	TGTGCCAGCATTCGGAACGAGCAGTACTTC	CASIRNEQYF
TRBV18	TRBJ2-1	16	TRBD2	many	TGTGCCAGCTCACGTGGGACTAGCGGGAGGATGGGTGAGCAGTTCTTC	CASSRGTSGRMGEQFF
TRBV5-5	TRBJ1-1	13	.	.	TGTGCCAGCAGTCTTACAGGGAGATCGGAAGCTTTCTTT	CASSLTGRSEAFF
TRBV6-5	TRBJ1-3	15	.	.	TGTGCCAGCACAGTCGGTAGGATGTCCGGAAACACCATATATTTT	CASTVGRMSGNTIYF
TRBV2	TRBJ2-7	15	TRBD1	once	TGTGCCAGCAGTGAAGCAGGGGGCTCCCCGGGGGAGCAGTACTTC	CASSEAGGSPGEQYF
TRBV6-2/TRBV6-3	TRBJ2-6	16	.	many	TGTGCCAGCAGTTCCCGACAGGTCTCTGGGGCCAACGTCCTGACTTTC	CASSSRQVSGANVLTF
TRBV10-2	TRBJ1-6	12	.	few	TGCGCCAGCAGTGAGTCTACCCTACCCCTCCACTTT	CASSESTLPLHF
TRBV28	TRBJ1-1	14	.	many	TGTGCCAGCAGTTTAAGGCTTGATAACACTGAAGCTTTCTTT	CASSLRLDNTEAFF
TRBV28	TRBJ2-1	16	TRBD2	.	TGTGCCAGCAGTTCCCCCGGGACTAGCGGGTGGTATGAGCAGTTCTTC	CASSSPGTSGWYEQFF
TRBV6-5	TRBJ1-3	16	.	.	TGTGCCAGCAGTTTCTACAGTGAGAGCTCTGGAAACACCATATATTTT	CASSFYSESSGNTIYF
TRBV19	TRBJ2-4	14	.	.	TGTGCCAGTAGTCCTCGAACCTACGAAGGATTTGGTTACTTC	CASSPRTYEGFGYF
TRBV4-3	TRBJ2-2	16	TRBD2	.	TGCGCCAGCAGCCCGTGGATAGCGGGGGGTACCGGGGAGCTGTTTTTT	CASSPWIAGGTGELFF
TRBV24-1	TRBJ1-1	13	.	.	TGTGCCACCGGCGACAGGCTCGGCACTGAAGCTTTCTTT	CATGDRLGTEAFF
TRBV2	TRBJ1-4	14	TRBD1	.	TGTGCCAGCAGTCCGACAGGGGCGGATGAAAAACTGTTTTTT	CASSPTGADEKLFF
TRBV6-2/TRBV6-3	TRBJ1-2	15	.	few	TGTGCCAGCAGCCCGACAGCCCTTTCAAACTATGGCTACACCTTC	CASSPTALSNYGYTF
TRBV6-5	TRBJ2-5	12	.	.	TGTGCCAGCGGGCAGGGAATCGGGACCCAGTACTTC	CASGQGIGTQYF
TRBV30	TRBJ1-6	16	TRBD1	.	TGTGCCTGGCCCTCCCCTCGGGGGACAGGGGAGTCACCCCTCCACTTT	CAWPSPRGTGESPLHF
TRBV7-2	TRBJ2-1	12	.	.	TGTGCCAGCAGCTTAGGGTTGCATGAGCAGTTCTTC	CASSLGLHEQFF
TRBV11-2	TRBJ2-7	13	.	.	TGTGCCAGCAGCTTAGAACGGGGCTACGAGCAGTACTTC	CASSLERGYEQYF
TRBV13	TRBJ1-4	14	TRBD1	.	TGTGCCAGCAGCTTTAGACAGGGGGGTGAAAAACTGTTTTTT	CASSFRQGGEKLFF
TRBV19	TRBJ1-6	14	.	.	TGTGCCAGTAGTATCCAGGGGAAAAATTCACCCCTCCACTTT	CASSIQGKNSPLHF
TRBV10-3	TRBJ2-1	12	.	.	TGTGCCATCAGTGAGGGAGCTGATGAGCAGTTCTTC	CAISEGADEQFF
TRBV10-3	TRBJ2-2	14	.	.	TGTGCCATCAGTGCTGCGGCGAACACCGGGGAGCTGTTTTTT	CAISAAANTGELFF